The 20 T cell receptor beta chains below all came from one sample that was sequenced in a study of blood T cell repertoires in COVID-19. Clones were sequenced by immunoSEQ multiplex PCR, and TCRdb holds only the in-frame ones, with some missing. The repertoire holds more than 250,000 clones, about 90% seen once, with 6.3% in the top ten. Sequencing input: peripheral blood. Every receptor here comes from a woman aged 50 to 60 with COVID-19, enrolled during active disease.

This rearrangement joins TRBV4-3 to TRBJ2-2, with D perhaps matching TRBD2 (5 bases). CDR3 size: 15 residues. Germline V gene lookup returns CDR1 LGHNA and CDR2 YSLEER. The V gene lost 1 base and the J gene lost 13 bases, with 19 bases spanning the gap. The CDR3 nucleotides read TGCGCCAGCAGCCAAGGAGGGAGTTTCGATGGTAGGCTGTTTTTT. Its protein is CASSQGGSFDGRLFF.

The chain uses TRBV7-9 and TRBJ1-2; D unclear. The CDR3 runs 17 residues. Looked up from germline, CDR1 is SEHNR and CDR2 is FQNEAQ (reference sequence). V lost 5 bases and J 5 bases, leaving 24 bases between the germline ends. As DNA, the CDR3 is TGTGCCAGCAGCCCAACGGGCAATAGCGGGCCAACTTATGGCTACACCTTC. It encodes CASSPTGNSGPTYGYTF.

The rearrangement joins TRBV9 to TRBJ1-1; D gene unclear. V was clipped by 3 bases and J by 4 bases, with 16 bases between them. Germline V gene data show CDR1 as SGDLS and CDR2 as YYNGEE. The CDR3 totals 15 residues. CDR3 loop: CASSAGGSYPTEAFF. The CDR3 nucleotides are TGTGCCAGCAGCGCCGGAGGGAGCTACCCCACTGAAGCTTTCTTT.

The gene calls are TRBV4-1 and TRBJ2-5; TRBD2 matches 13 bases. Germline CDR1 MGHRA, CDR2 YSYEKL. V gave up 7 bases and J gave up 5 bases; unmatched junction bases: 10. This CDR3 has 16 amino acids. The CDR3 sequence: CASTAGLAGERETQYF. The CDR3 DNA sequence: TGCGCCAGCACCGCAGGACTAGCGGGAGAACGCGAGACCCAGTACTTC.

This chain links TRBV6-5 with TRBJ1-2; tentatively, D is TRBD1 (5 bases). Germline V gene lookup returns CDR1 MNHEY and CDR2 SVGAGI. CDR3 size: 13 residues. Trimming stripped 6 bases from V and 5 bases from J, with 13 bases between. The DNA for the CDR3 is TGTGCCAGCAGGACAGCGGAGGGTTATGGCTACACCTTC. Its protein is CASRTAEGYGYTF.

This clone was observed a single time. The CDR3 here is CASTLLPGQWAYNEQFF. The CDR3 DNA reads TGTGCCAGTACCCTTCTTCCGGGACAGTGGGCCTACAATGAGCAGTTCTTC. The V call is TRBV19, the J call TRBJ2-1, with 7 bases identical to TRBD1. CDR3 length: 17 residues. The germline gives CDR1 LNHDA, CDR2 SQIVND (reference sequence). V gave up 7 bases and J gave up 2 bases; unmatched junction bases: 14.

The chain joins TRBV6-5 to TRBJ2-5; 8 bases map to TRBD2. The germline gives CDR1 MNHEY, CDR2 SVGAGI. V shed 7 bases and J 2 bases; nucleotides not matched to a gene: 3. The CDR3 has 13 residues. The CDR3 DNA reads as TGTGCCAGCACGGGAGGGGGACAAGAGACCCAGTACTTC. It codes for CASTGGGQETQYF.

The J gene is TRBJ1-1, the V gene TRBV29-1, with D possibly TRBD1 on 6 matching bases. Trimming removed 6 bases from V and 1 base from J, with 12 bases in between. There are 13 residues in the CDR3. CDR1 and CDR2 (germline): SQVTM, ANQGSEA. CDR3: CSVSQGTNTEAFF. The CDR3 coding sequence is TGCAGCGTCTCACAGGGAACGAACACTGAAGCTTTCTTT.

The CDR3 sequence: CATSDLGGGPRVQFF. The CDR3 nucleotides read TGTGCCACCAGTGATTTAGGGGGAGGGCCTAGAGTGCAGTTCTTC. The chain links TRBV24-1 to TRBJ2-1; TRBD2 is a possible D gene (7 bases). Trimming cost V 1 base and J 12 bases, with 18 bases left between them. Germline values: CDR1 KGHDR, CDR2 SFDVKD. The CDR3 has 15 residues.

About this clone: The junction shows a germline mismatch at one end, possibly a read error. The CDR3 sequence is CASSPLPHSAGGPHEVNF. The CDR3 nucleotides are TGTGCCAGCTCACCCCTCCCGCATTCGGCGGGAGGGCCCCATGAAGTTAACTTC. V usage is TRBV18 and J usage is TRBJ2-7; 9 nucleotides match TRBD2. This CDR3 has 18 amino acids. Looked up from germline, CDR1 is KGHSH and CDR2 is LQKENI.

The CDR3 sequence: CASSWTGGSEAFF. CDR3 DNA: TGTGCCAGCAGCTGGACAGGGGGCTCTGAAGCTTTCTTT. The chain couples TRBV12-3 or TRBV12-4 to TRBJ1-1, with 11 bases lining up with TRBD1. Unmatched junction bases numbered 3, after V lost 6 bases and J lost 6 bases. The CDR3 totals 13 residues.

The chain couples TRBV5-8 to TRBJ2-1, with 11 bases aligning to TRBD2. CDR1 SGHTS and CDR2 YDEGEE come from the germline V gene. V gave up 0 bases and J gave up 4 bases; unmatched junction bases: 9. The CDR3 length is 18 residues. CDR3 amino acids: CASSLALGVAGGYNEQFF. The CDR3 DNA reads TGTGCCAGCAGCTTGGCCTTGGGGGTAGCGGGAGGGTACAATGAGCAGTTCTTC.

This chain links TRBV7-9 with TRBJ1-2, with a tentative D call TRBD1 (6 bases). The V end lost 3 bases, the J end lost 4 bases, and 9 bases lay between the germline ends. Per the germline V gene, CDR1 is SEHNR and CDR2 is FQNEAQ (reference sequence). The CDR3 contains 13 residues. CDR3 protein: CASSFGDTYGYTF. The CDR3 DNA sequence: TGTGCCAGCAGCTTTGGGGACACCTATGGCTACACCTTC.

The rearrangement joins TRBV6-2 or TRBV6-3 to TRBJ2-1; TRBD2 aligns across 16 bases. Per germline, CDR1 MNHEY and CDR2 SVGEGT. V lost 6 bases and J lost 9; bases outside the gene matches: 17. The CDR3 contains 19 residues. CDR3 region: CASSPGRIGTSGRVFEQFF. In DNA form, the CDR3 reads TGTGCCAGCAGCCCTGGACGGATTGGGACTAGCGGGAGGGTCTTTGAGCAGTTCTTC.

The chain couples TRBV3-1 (or the pseudogene TRBV3-2) to TRBJ2-1, with D possibly matching TRBD2 (6 bases). The V gene lost 4 bases and the J gene lost 7 bases, with 23 bases spanning the gap. Per the germline V gene, CDR1 is LGHDT and CDR2 is YNNKEL (reference sequence). CDR3 length equals 17 residues. CDR3 sequence: CASSPLHLAARSNEQFF. Here the CDR3 DNA reads TGTGCCAGCAGCCCTCTGCACTTAGCGGCCAGGTCAAATGAGCAGTTCTTC.

The rearrangement joins TRBV10-2 to TRBJ2-1; 14 positions agree with TRBD2. The germline V gene encodes CDR1 WSHSY and CDR2 SAAADI. J gave up 8 bases and V 6 bases, and 12 bases lay outside the gene matches. CDR3 size: 17 residues. The CDR3 region is CASSTRLAGGYGDEQFF. CDR3 DNA: TGCGCCAGCAGCACCCGACTAGCGGGGGGGTACGGGGATGAGCAGTTCTTC.

About this clone itself: At one boundary the junction diverges from the germline segment, which might be a read error. This chain uses TRBV7-9 with TRBJ1-4; 9 positions agree with TRBD1. CDR1 is SEHNR and CDR2 is FQNEAQ in the germline V gene (reference sequence). The CDR3 sequence is 15 residues long. The CDR3 DNA reads TGTGCCAGCAGCTTAGGACAGGGGGTCGGAGAAAGACTGTTTTTT. Translated, it gives CASSLGQGVGERLFF.

This clone was observed once. The V gene is TRBV4-1, the J gene TRBJ1-5; 7 bases fit TRBD1. V lost 0 bases, J lost 6 bases, and 11 bases stayed unmatched. The germline gives CDR1 MGHRA, CDR2 YSYEKL. This CDR3 is built from 17 residues. CDR3: CASSQDRGPGVSQPQHF. CDR3 coding DNA: TGCGCCAGCAGCCAAGATAGGGGGCCAGGGGTCTCTCAGCCCCAGCATTTT.

The V gene is TRBV2, the J gene TRBJ2-6; 14 bases are shared with TRBD2. This CDR3 comprises 20 residues. Germline loops: CDR1 SNHLY, CDR2 FYNNEI. V lost 4 bases to trimming and J lost 3 bases; unmatched junction nucleotides: 11. The CDR3 coding sequence is TGTGCCAGCAGTGTACGACTAGCGGGAGGGCCAAGGGTTGGGGCCAACGTCCTGACTTTC. The encoded protein is CASSVRLAGGPRVGANVLTF.

At least ten counts were recorded for this clone. The chain is built from TRBV25-1 and TRBJ1-1, with D perhaps matching TRBD1 (5 bases). The CDR3 runs 16 residues. Trimming removed 3 bases at V and 6 bases at J, with 20 bases between. The V gene's germline CDR1 is MGHDK and CDR2 SYGVNS. The CDR3 DNA is TGTGCCAGCAGTGACAGTGGACGGGGGGATCGAGCTGAAGCTTTCTTT. Residues: CASSDSGRGDRAEAFF.